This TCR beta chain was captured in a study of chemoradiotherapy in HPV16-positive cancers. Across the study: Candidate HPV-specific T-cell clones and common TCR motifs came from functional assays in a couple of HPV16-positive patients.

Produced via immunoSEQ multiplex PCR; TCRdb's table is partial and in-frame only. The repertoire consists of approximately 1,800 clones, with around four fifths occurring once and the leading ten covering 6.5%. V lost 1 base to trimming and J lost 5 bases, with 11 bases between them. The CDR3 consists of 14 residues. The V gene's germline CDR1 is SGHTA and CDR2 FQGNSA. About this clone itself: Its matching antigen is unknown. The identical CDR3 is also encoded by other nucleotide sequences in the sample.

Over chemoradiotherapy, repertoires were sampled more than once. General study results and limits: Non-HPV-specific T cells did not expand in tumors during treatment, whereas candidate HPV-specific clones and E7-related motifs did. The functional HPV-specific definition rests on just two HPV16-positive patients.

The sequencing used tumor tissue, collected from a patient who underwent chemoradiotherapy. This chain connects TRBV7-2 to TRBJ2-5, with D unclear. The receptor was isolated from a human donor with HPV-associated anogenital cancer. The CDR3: CASSLELVGETQYF. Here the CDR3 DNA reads TGTGCCAGCAGCTTAGAACTTGTCGGGGAGACCCAGTACTTC. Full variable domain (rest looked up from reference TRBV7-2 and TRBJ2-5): GAGVSQSPSNKVTEKGKDVELRCDPISGHTALYWYRQSLGQGLEFLIYFQGNSAPDKSGLPSDRFSAERTGGSVSTLTIQRTQQEDSAVYLCASSLELVGETQYFGPGTRLLVL.